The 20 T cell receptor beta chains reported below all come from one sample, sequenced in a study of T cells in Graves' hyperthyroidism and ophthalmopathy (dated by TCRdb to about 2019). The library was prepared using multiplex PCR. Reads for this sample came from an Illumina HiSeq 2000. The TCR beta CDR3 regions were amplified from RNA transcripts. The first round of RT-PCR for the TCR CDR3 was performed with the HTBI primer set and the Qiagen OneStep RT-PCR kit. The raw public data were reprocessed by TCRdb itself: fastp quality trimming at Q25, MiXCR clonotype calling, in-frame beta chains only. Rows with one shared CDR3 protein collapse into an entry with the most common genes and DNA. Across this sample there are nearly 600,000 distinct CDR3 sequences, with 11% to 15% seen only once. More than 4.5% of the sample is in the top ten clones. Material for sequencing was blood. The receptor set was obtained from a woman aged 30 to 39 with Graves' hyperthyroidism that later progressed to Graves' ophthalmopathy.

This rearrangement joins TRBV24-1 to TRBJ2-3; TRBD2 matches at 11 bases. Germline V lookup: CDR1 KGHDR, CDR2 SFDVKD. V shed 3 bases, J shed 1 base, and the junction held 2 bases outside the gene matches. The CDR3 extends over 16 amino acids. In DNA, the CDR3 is TGTGCCACCAGTGATGGGACTAGCGGAGGCACAGATACGCAGTATTTT. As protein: CATSDGTSGGTDTQYF.

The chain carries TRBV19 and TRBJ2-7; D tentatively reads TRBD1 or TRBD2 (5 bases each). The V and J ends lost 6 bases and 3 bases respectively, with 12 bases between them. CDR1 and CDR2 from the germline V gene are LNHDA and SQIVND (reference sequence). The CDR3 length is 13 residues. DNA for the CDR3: TGTGCCAGTAGACCGGGGCCCAGCTACGAGCAGTACTTC. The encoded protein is CASRPGPSYEQYF.

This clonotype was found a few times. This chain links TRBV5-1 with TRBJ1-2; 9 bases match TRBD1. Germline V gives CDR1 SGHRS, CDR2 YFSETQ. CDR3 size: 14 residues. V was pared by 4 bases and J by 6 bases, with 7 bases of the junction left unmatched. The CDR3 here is CASSPGQGSHGYTF. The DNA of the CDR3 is TGCGCCAGCAGCCCAGGACAGGGGAGCCATGGCTACACCTTC. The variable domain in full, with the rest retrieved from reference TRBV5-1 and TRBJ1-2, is KAGVTQTPRYLIKTRGQQVTLSCSPISGHRSVSWYQQTPGQGLQFLFEYFSETQRNKGNFPGRFSGRQFSNSRSEMNVSTLELGDSALYLCASSPGQGSHGYTFGSGTRLTVV.

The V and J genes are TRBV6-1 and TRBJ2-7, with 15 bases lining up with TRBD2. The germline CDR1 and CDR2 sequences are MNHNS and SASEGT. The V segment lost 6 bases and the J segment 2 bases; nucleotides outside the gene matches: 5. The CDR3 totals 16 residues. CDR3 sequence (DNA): TGTGCCAGCAGGCGCGGACTAGCGGGAGGGCCCTACGAGCAGTACTTC. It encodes CASRRGLAGGPYEQYF.

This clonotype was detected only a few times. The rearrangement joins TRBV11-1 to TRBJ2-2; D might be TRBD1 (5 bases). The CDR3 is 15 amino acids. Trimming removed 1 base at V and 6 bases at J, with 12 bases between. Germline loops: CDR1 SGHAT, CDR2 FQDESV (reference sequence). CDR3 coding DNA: TGTGCCAGCAGCTTAGTCGACAAGGGGCCCGGGGAGCTGTTTTTT. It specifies CASSLVDKGPGELFF.

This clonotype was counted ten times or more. The DNA for the CDR3 is TGTGCTAGTGGTTTGGTAAATAAGGGGACTATCGCTAGCACAGATACGCAGTATTTT. Translation: CASGLVNKGTIASTDTQYF. The chain couples TRBV12-5 to TRBJ2-3; 7 nucleotides agree with TRBD2. The CDR3 covers 19 residues. Per the germline V gene, CDR1 is LGHNT and CDR2 is FRNRAP. J lost 0 bases, V lost 0 bases, and 12 bases had no gene match.

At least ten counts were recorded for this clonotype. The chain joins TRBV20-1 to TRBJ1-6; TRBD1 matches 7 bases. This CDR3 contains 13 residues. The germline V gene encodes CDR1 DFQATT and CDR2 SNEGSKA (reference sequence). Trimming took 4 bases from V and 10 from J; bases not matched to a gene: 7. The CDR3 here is CSANRDSSSPLHF. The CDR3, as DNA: TGCAGTGCTAACCGGGACAGTAGCTCACCCCTCCACTTT.

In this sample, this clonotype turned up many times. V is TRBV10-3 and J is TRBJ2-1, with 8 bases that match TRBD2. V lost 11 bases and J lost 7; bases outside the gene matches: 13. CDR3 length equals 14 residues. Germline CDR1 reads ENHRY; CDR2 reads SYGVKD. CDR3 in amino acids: CASCPGLVLNEQFF. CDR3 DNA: TGTGCCTCCTGCCCGGGACTAGTGCTGAATGAGCAGTTCTTC.

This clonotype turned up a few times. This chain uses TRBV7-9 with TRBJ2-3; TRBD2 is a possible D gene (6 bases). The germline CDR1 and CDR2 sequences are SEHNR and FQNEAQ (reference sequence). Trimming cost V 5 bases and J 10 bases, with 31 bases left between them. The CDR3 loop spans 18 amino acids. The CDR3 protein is CASSLPPTRASPTPPQYF. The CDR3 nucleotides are TGTGCCAGCAGCCTCCCCCCGACTAGGGCTAGCCCAACCCCCCCGCAGTATTTT.

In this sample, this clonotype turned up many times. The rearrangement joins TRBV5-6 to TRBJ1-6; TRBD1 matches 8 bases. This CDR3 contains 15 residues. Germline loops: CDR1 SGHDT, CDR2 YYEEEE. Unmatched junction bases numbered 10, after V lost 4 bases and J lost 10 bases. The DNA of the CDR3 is TGTGCCAGCAGCCCATGGACAGGGATGGGCTCACCCCTCCACTTT. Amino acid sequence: CASSPWTGMGSPLHF.

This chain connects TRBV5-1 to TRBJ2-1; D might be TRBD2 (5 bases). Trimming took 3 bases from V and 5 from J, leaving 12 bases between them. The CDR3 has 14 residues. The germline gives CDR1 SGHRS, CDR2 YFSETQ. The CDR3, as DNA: TGCGCCAGCAGCTCAGAGGGCCCCCACAATGAGCAGTTCTTC. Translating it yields CASSSEGPHNEQFF.

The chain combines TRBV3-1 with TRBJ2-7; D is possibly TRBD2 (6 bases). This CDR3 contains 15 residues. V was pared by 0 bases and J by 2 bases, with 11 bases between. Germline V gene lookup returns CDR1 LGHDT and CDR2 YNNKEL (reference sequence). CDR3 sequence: CASSQEIAVAYEQYF. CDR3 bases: TGTGCCAGCAGCCAAGAGATAGCGGTGGCCTACGAGCAGTACTTC.

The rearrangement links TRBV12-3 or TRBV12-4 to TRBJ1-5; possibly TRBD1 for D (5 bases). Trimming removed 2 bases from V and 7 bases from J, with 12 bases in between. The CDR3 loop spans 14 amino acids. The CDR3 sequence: CASSLMQGGQPQHF. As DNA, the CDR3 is TGTGCCAGCAGTTTAATGCAGGGTGGCCAGCCCCAGCATTTT.

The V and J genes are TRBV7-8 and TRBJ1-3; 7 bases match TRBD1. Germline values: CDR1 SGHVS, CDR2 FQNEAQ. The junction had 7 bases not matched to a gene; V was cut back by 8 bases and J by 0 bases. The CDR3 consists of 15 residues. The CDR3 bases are TGTGCCAGCTCCGGGACAGTTTCCTCTGGAAACACCATATATTTT. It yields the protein CASSGTVSSGNTIYF.

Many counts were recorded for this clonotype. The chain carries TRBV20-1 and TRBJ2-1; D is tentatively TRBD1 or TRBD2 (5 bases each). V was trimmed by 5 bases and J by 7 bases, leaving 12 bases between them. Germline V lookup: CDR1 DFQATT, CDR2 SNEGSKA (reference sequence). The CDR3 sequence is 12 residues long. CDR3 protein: CSAGSRGNEQFF. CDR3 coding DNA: TGCAGTGCTGGGTCGAGGGGAAATGAGCAGTTCTTC.

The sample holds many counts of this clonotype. CDR3 in amino acids: CASSPDGTDTEAFF. The CDR3 region has the DNA TGCGCCAGCAGCCCCGACGGGACTGACACTGAAGCTTTCTTT. The J gene is TRBJ1-1, the V gene TRBV5-1; D is perhaps TRBD1 (5 bases). The CDR3 is 14 residues long. The germline CDR1 and CDR2 sequences are SGHRS and YFSETQ. The V and J ends lost 4 bases and 3 bases respectively, with 13 bases between them.

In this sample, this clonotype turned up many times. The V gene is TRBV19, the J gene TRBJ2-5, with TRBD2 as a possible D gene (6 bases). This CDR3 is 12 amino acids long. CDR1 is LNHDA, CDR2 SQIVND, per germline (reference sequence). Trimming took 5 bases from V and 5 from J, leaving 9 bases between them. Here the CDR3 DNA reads TGTGCCAGTAGTTTCCGGGAGGAGACCCAGTACTTC. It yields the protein CASSFREETQYF.

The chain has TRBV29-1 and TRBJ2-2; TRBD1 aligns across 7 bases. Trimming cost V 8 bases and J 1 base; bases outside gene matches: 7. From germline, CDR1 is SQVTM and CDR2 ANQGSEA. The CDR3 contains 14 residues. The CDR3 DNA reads TGCAGCACGACGGGACAGATGAACACCGGGGAGCTGTTTTTT. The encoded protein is CSTTGQMNTGELFF.

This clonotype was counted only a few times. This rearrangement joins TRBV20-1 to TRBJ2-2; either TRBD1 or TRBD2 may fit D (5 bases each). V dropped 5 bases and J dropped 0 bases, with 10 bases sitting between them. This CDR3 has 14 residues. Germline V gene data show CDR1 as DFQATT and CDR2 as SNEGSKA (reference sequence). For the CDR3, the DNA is TGCAGTGCTCCGGGACCCTCGAACACCGGGGAGCTGTTTTTT. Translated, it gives CSAPGPSNTGELFF.

The CDR3 sequence: CASSPGDSYEQYF. The CDR3 nucleotides read TGCGCCAGCAGCCCCGGGGATTCCTACGAGCAGTACTTC. V and J are TRBV5-1 and TRBJ2-7; TRBD2 is a possible D gene (5 bases). CDR3 size: 13 residues. V lost 4 bases, J lost 1 base, and 9 bases lay in between. CDR1 is SGHRS, CDR2 YFSETQ, per germline.